These 18 T cell receptor beta chains were all obtained from the same sample, sequenced in a study of cytomegalovirus exposure and HLA in healthy donors. PCR used 60 Vbeta primers and 13 Jbeta primers. Assay used: immunoSEQ multiplex PCR; TCRdb lists only in-frame clones, some missing. This table holds about 140,000 clones, less than 85% found once. What was sequenced was PBMCs. The receptors derive from a woman aged 50 to 60 in good health and CMV-seropositive.

CDR3 nucleotide sequence: TGCAGCGTTGGGAATGGGCCCAATTCACCCCTCCACTTT. This gives the protein CSVGNGPNSPLHF. This chain uses TRBV29-1 with TRBJ1-6; D uncertain. The length of the CDR3 is 13 residues. Germline CDR1 is SQVTM and CDR2 is ANQGSEA. Trimming stripped 4 bases from V and 7 bases from J, with 11 bases between.

This chain connects TRBV7-3 to TRBJ2-5; 7 bases fit TRBD1. The germline CDR1 and CDR2 sequences are SGHTA and FQGTGA. The ends lost 5 bases at V and 3 bases at J; junction bases unmatched: 3. The CDR3 extends over 13 amino acids. The CDR3 bases are TGTGCCAGCAGCATGACAGGGAAAGAGACCCAGTACTTC. Translating it yields CASSMTGKETQYF.

This chain connects TRBV11-3 to TRBJ2-1, with 10 nucleotides matching TRBD1. After removal of 1 base from V and 10 bases from J, the junction contained 4 bases not matched to a gene. Per the germline V gene, CDR1 is SGHNT and CDR2 is YENEEA. The CDR3 sequence is 14 residues long. CDR3 loop: CASSLGRTGGEQFF. The CDR3 DNA is TGTGCCAGCAGCTTAGGGCGGACAGGGGGGGAGCAGTTCTTC.

The chain links TRBV9 to TRBJ1-1; 7 positions match TRBD1. The CDR3 length is 14 residues. V lost 4 bases to trimming and J lost 5 bases; unmatched junction nucleotides: 8. The germline V gene has CDR1 SGDLS and CDR2 YYNGEE. CDR3 DNA sequence: TGTGCCAGCAGCTTCACAGGGGACGGGACTGAAGCTTTCTTT. Residues: CASSFTGDGTEAFF.

This chain links TRBV4-2 with TRBJ2-7, with a weak D call TRBD1 (5 bases). Germline V CDR1 and CDR2: LGHNA, YNFKEQ. The ends were cut back, 0 bases at V and 3 bases at J, with 9 bases in the middle. The CDR3 extends over 14 amino acids. CDR3 in DNA: TGTGCCAGCAGCCAAGATCAGGGTATCTACGAGCAGTACTTC. Protein sequence: CASSQDQGIYEQYF.

This clone has only one observation. This chain uses TRBV7-9 with TRBJ2-7; 8 nucleotides agree with TRBD1. This CDR3 is 15 amino acids long. Unmatched junction bases numbered 8, after V lost 4 bases and J lost 3 bases. Germline CDR1 and CDR2: SEHNR and FQNEAQ (reference sequence). The DNA of the CDR3 is TGTGCCAGCAGCTCGACGGACAGGGCAGACTACGAGCAGTACTTC. This translates into CASSSTDRADYEQYF.

The gene calls are TRBV5-6 and TRBJ1-2; 7 bases line up with TRBD1. The V and J ends lost 4 bases and 8 bases, in that order; junction bases with no gene match: 8. CDR1 is SGHDT and CDR2 is YYEEEE in the germline V gene. The CDR3 is made up of 13 amino acids. The CDR3 sequence: CASSRQGIKGYTF. CDR3 bases: TGTGCCAGCAGCCGACAGGGAATAAAGGGCTACACCTTC.

The gene calls are TRBV6-5 and TRBJ2-3; 8 bases are shared with TRBD1. The V gene's germline CDR1 is MNHEY and CDR2 SVGAGI. The CDR3 runs to 15 residues. J gave up 0 bases and V 6 bases, and 5 bases lay outside the gene matches. Here the CDR3 DNA reads TGTGCCAGCAGCAGAACAGGGGGGAGCACAGATACGCAGTATTTT. Protein sequence: CASSRTGGSTDTQYF.

V and J are TRBV6-5 and TRBJ1-2; 11 bases map to TRBD1. J gave up 10 bases and V 0 bases, and 7 bases lay outside the gene matches. This CDR3 has 15 amino acids. Germline V gives CDR1 MNHEY, CDR2 SVGAGI. In DNA form, the CDR3 reads TGTGCCAGCAGTTACTCGTGGAGGACAGGGGGCGACTACACCTTC. Its protein product is CASSYSWRTGGDYTF.

The chain carries TRBV28 and TRBJ1-2, with TRBD1 as a possible D gene (5 bases). The CDR3 spans 14 residues. Germline-derived CDR1 and CDR2 are MDHEN and SYDVKM. With 6 bases removed from V and 3 bases from J, the gap between germline ends came to 14 bases. CDR3 sequence (DNA): TGTGCCAGCAGCTCCTTTACAGGACACTATGGCTACACCTTC. It is translated as CASSSFTGHYGYTF.

The chain joins TRBV30 to TRBJ2-2, with D unresolved. Trimming took off 7 bases at V and 1 base at J, with 13 bases between the two ends. Germline V CDR1 and CDR2: GTSNPN, SVGIG (reference sequence). CDR3 length: 14 residues. The DNA for the CDR3 is TGTGCCTACCCGACCAGACTGAACACCGGGGAGCTGTTTTTT. It specifies CAYPTRLNTGELFF.

The CDR3 reads CASSVRSNYGYTF. CDR3 coding DNA: TGTGCCAGCAGCGTCAGGTCTAACTATGGCTACACCTTC. The chain carries TRBV7-2 and TRBJ1-2; D is uncertain. CDR1 and CDR2 from the germline V gene are SGHTA and FQGNSA. This CDR3 contains 13 residues. Trimming stripped 5 bases from V and 0 bases from J, with 7 bases between.

Turning to this clone: This CDR3 is also generated by other DNA sequences in the sample. The rearrangement joins TRBV2 to TRBJ1-3, with D possibly matching TRBD1 (5 bases). The CDR3 runs to 16 residues. Per germline, CDR1 SNHLY and CDR2 FYNNEI. V was clipped by 6 bases and J by 0 bases, with 15 bases between them. CDR3 in DNA: TGTGCCAGCAGAGTCTCCGCAGGGCTCTCTGGAAACACCATATATTTT. Its protein is CASRVSAGLSGNTIYF. Full variable domain (rest looked up from reference TRBV2 and TRBJ1-3): EPEVTQTPSHQVTQMGQEVILRCVPISNHLYFYWYRQILGQKVEFLVSFYNNEISEKSEIFDDQFSVERPDGSNFTLKIRSTKLEDSAMYFCASRVSAGLSGNTIYFGEGSWLTVV.

The rearrangement joins TRBV19 to TRBJ1-5; TRBD1 matches 7 bases. The junction had 8 bases not matched to a gene; V was cut back by 5 bases and J by 1 base. CDR3 length equals 16 residues. Germline CDR1 LNHDA, CDR2 SQIVND (reference sequence). The CDR3 is CASSPRTGLSNQPQHF. CDR3 DNA sequence: TGTGCCAGTAGTCCAAGGACAGGATTAAGCAATCAGCCCCAGCATTTT. Variable domain in full (rest from reference TRBV19 and TRBJ1-5): DGGITQSPKYLFRKEGQNVTLSCEQNLNHDAMYWYRQDPGQGLRLIYYSQIVNDFQKGDIAEGYSVSREKKESFPLTVTSAQKNPTAFYLCASSPRTGLSNQPQHFGDGTRLSIL.

This clone turned up a few times. V gene TRBV20-1 combines with J gene TRBJ2-1; TRBD2 agrees at 11 bases. The V gene's germline CDR1 is DFQATT and CDR2 SNEGSKA (reference sequence). The CDR3 has 11 amino acids. The DNA for the CDR3 is TGCAGCGGGACTAGCGGACTCGAGCAGTTCTTC. Residues: CSGTSGLEQFF.

The V and J genes are TRBV5-6 and TRBJ2-7; TRBD1 matches at 7 bases. V was clipped by 4 bases and J by 7 bases; unmatched bases: 8. Germline V gene data show CDR1 as SGHDT and CDR2 as YYEEEE. The CDR3 contains 13 residues. CDR3 coding DNA: TGTGCCAGCAGCCTCAGGGGGATTGGGGAGCAGTACTTC. Protein product: CASSLRGIGEQYF.

The V gene is TRBV19, the J gene TRBJ2-3; D is perhaps TRBD2 (7 bases). The CDR3 loop spans 14 amino acids. The germline V gene encodes CDR1 LNHDA and CDR2 SQIVND (reference sequence). Between the trimmed V and J ends, which lost 3 bases and 5 bases, there was a span of 12 bases. CDR3 loop: CASSIPGEGDTQYF. CDR3 nucleotide sequence: TGTGCCAGTAGTATCCCAGGGGAGGGAGATACGCAGTATTTT. The full variable domain, completed using reference TRBV19 and TRBJ2-3, is DGGITQSPKYLFRKEGQNVTLSCEQNLNHDAMYWYRQDPGQGLRLIYYSQIVNDFQKGDIAEGYSVSREKKESFPLTVTSAQKNPTAFYLCASSIPGEGDTQYFGPGTRLTVL.

The rearrangement joins TRBV27 to TRBJ2-2, with 9 bases matching TRBD1. The V and J ends lost 4 bases and 6 bases, in that order; junction bases with no gene match: 9. The CDR3 consists of 16 residues. Per germline, CDR1 MNHEY and CDR2 SMNVEV (reference sequence). As DNA, the CDR3 is TGTGCCAGCAGTTCAGACAGGGGGGCCGGGGCCGGGGAGCTGTTTTTT. It translates to CASSSDRGAGAGELFF.